The clone carrying this T cell receptor beta chain was seen a few times. What it binds is not known. The junction and the germline gene differ at one end; a read error may be behind it. Thyroid surgery was performed in patients who had received no treatment beforehand. Original methodology: Differences in CDR3 between clinicopathological groups were drawn on to build a classifier intended to discriminate distant-metastatic papillary thyroid cancer patients. Via MiXCR, TCRdb re-called the PCR reads. The V and J calls here are based on TCRdb, not the publication. The profile shows about 23,000 clones, about 30% of them singletons. The CDR3 has 12 residues. The entry originates in a study of metastatic and nonmetastatic thyroid tumors. Overall study context: Samples came from malignant and benign thyroid patients, and repertoires were compared across blood and tumor or nodule tissue.

General study points: Reports indicated that malignant thyroid tumors showed significantly higher TCR beta diversity than benign nodules did, in blood and tumor.

The sample was tumor tissue. The chain recombines TRBV12-3 or TRBV12-4 with TRBJ2-1; no definite D call. This clonotype was sampled from a female donor with papillary thyroid cancer or a benign thyroid nodule (not recorded which). Some clones in this sample may be carry-over from other donors' samples. Here the CDR3 DNA reads TGTGCCATCAGTCGTGACTCCGATGAGCAGTTCTTC. Its translation is CAISRDSDEQFF.